One and the same sample provided the 27 T cell receptor beta chains below, sequenced in a study of T-cell memory formation after mild COVID-19. TCRdb ran MiXCR on the 5' RACE reads and lists one entry per CDR3 protein. This sample has about 140,000 distinct CDR3 sequences; 14% to 15% occur once, and the top ten carry about 30%. Sequencing was performed on PBMCs or a T cell subset sorted from them (not recorded which). The receptor set was obtained from an adult woman who had mild COVID-19 (a few samples of this study predate the infection). Cell type and time point are not known.

The chain combines TRBV14 with TRBJ1-2; unclear D gene. The CDR3 extends over 13 amino acids. Germline V gene lookup returns CDR1 SGHDN and CDR2 FVKESK. V gave up 1 base and J gave up 4 bases, with 7 bases separating them. The CDR3, as DNA: TGTGCCAGCAGCCAAGTCGAGGGCTATGGCTACACCTTC. Amino acid sequence: CASSQVEGYGYTF.

The chain links TRBV10-2 to TRBJ2-5; perhaps TRBD2 as D (6 bases). With 3 bases removed from V and 4 bases from J, the gap between germline ends came to 21 bases. The CDR3 is 17 residues long. In germline, CDR1 is WSHSY, CDR2 SAAADI. The CDR3 sequence is CASSDQHRGLGGETQYF. CDR3 DNA: TGCGCCAGCAGTGACCAACATAGGGGACTGGGGGGAGAGACCCAGTACTTC.

This clonotype was picked up a small number of times. V is TRBV7-9 and J is TRBJ2-5, with D possibly being TRBD2 (6 bases). Trimming removed 5 bases from V and 5 bases from J, with 12 bases in between. CDR3 length: 13 residues. Germline CDR1 reads SEHNR; CDR2 reads FQNEAQ (reference sequence). CDR3 bases: TGTGCCAGCAGCGCATGGGGGGACGAGACCCAGTACTTC. Translating it yields CASSAWGDETQYF.

This clonotype was seen more than once but under ten times. This chain connects TRBV29-1 to TRBJ2-7; D ambiguous. Germline V gene sequence: CDR1 SQVTM, CDR2 ANQGSEA. V was clipped by 7 bases and J by 3 bases, with 16 bases between them. CDR3 size: 13 residues. This chain's CDR3 is CSGRSGSGYEQYF. CDR3 in DNA: TGCAGCGGCCGCTCGGGTTCAGGCTACGAGCAGTACTTC.

Only a few counts were recorded for this clonotype. This rearrangement joins TRBV24-1 to TRBJ2-1; perhaps D is TRBD1 or TRBD2 (5 bases each). The CDR3 extends over 11 amino acids. Deletions cut 9 bases from V and 14 bases from J, with 16 bases between. Germline assignment: CDR1 KGHDR and CDR2 SFDVKD. The CDR3 coding sequence is TGTGCCACCGAGTGGGGGAGAGCGAAGTTCTTC. Its protein product is CATEWGRAKFF.

This chain connects TRBV6-5 to TRBJ1-2; D perhaps matches TRBD1 (5 bases). The germline V gene encodes CDR1 MNHEY and CDR2 SVGAGI. The V and J ends lost 6 bases and 2 bases respectively, with 28 bases between them. CDR3 length: 19 residues. CDR3 region: CASRPHPTDLGGLNYGYTF. The CDR3 coding sequence is TGTGCCAGCAGACCCCACCCCACGGACCTGGGGGGACTGAACTATGGCTACACCTTC.

This clonotype was observed a few times. V usage is TRBV20-1 and J usage is TRBJ1-1; D uncertain. In germline, CDR1 is DFQATT, CDR2 SNEGSKA (reference sequence). The V and J ends lost 3 bases and 5 bases respectively, with 13 bases between them. The length of the CDR3 is 13 residues. CDR3 DNA: TGCAGTGCTAGTAGGGAGTCGAGGACTGAAGCTTTCTTT. This codes for CSASRESRTEAFF.

V and J are TRBV7-3 and TRBJ2-1; tentative D call: TRBD2 (7 bases). In germline, CDR1 is SGHTA, CDR2 FQGTGA. The CDR3 is made up of 18 amino acids. With 2 bases removed from V and 0 bases from J, the gap between germline ends came to 17 bases. The CDR3 protein is CASSLRGAGDHSYNEQFF. The CDR3 region has the DNA TGTGCCAGCAGCTTACGGGGGGCAGGGGACCACTCCTACAATGAGCAGTTCTTC.

The chain employs TRBV5-6 and TRBJ2-7; D is tentatively TRBD1 or TRBD2 (5 bases each). Germline V CDR1 and CDR2: SGHDT, YYEEEE. There are 14 residues in the CDR3. The germline V and J ends were trimmed by 4 bases and 2 bases, with 13 bases remaining between them. CDR3 sequence: CASSPGMGAYEQYF. The CDR3 DNA follows: TGTGCCAGCAGCCCGGGAATGGGGGCCTACGAGCAGTACTTC.

The chain combines TRBV7-9 with TRBJ1-2; D not certain. CDR3 size: 14 residues. V dropped 5 bases and J dropped 2 bases, with 12 bases sitting between them. CDR1 SEHNR and CDR2 FQNEAQ come from the germline V gene (reference sequence). CDR3 loop: CASSRPRLNYGYTF. The CDR3 DNA reads as TGTGCCAGCAGCAGGCCTCGACTAAACTATGGCTACACCTTC. Supplemented by reference TRBV7-9 and TRBJ1-2, the full variable domain reads DTGVSQNPRHKITKRGQNVTFRCDPISEHNRLYWYRQTLGQGPEFLTYFQNEAQLEKSRLLSDRFSAERPKGSFSTLEIQRTEQGDSAMYLCASSRPRLNYGYTFGSGTRLTVV.

The V and J genes are TRBV4-1 and TRBJ2-3; 12 bases align to TRBD2. V was clipped by 3 bases and J by 5 bases; unmatched bases: 3. This CDR3 comprises 15 residues. Per the germline V gene, CDR1 is MGHRA and CDR2 is YSYEKL. The CDR3 loop is CASSHLLAGGDTQYF. For the CDR3, the DNA is TGCGCCAGCAGCCACCTACTAGCGGGGGGAGATACGCAGTATTTT.

The V gene is TRBV5-1, the J gene TRBJ2-7, with 9 bases that match TRBD2. This CDR3 is built from 15 residues. V gave up 2 bases and J gave up 2 bases; unmatched junction bases: 5. Germline V gene data show CDR1 as SGHRS and CDR2 as YFSETQ. CDR3 sequence reads: CASSFISGGAYEQYF. CDR3 sequence (DNA): TGCGCCAGCAGCTTTATTAGCGGGGGAGCCTACGAGCAGTACTTC. The full variable domain, with the rest looked up from reference TRBV5-1 and TRBJ2-7, is KAGVTQTPRYLIKTRGQQVTLSCSPISGHRSVSWYQQTPGQGLQFLFEYFSETQRNKGNFPGRFSGRQFSNSRSEMNVSTLELGDSALYLCASSFISGGAYEQYFGPGTRLTVT.

There are a few counts of this clonotype. The chain links TRBV5-4 to TRBJ2-7; 7 bases fit TRBD1. This CDR3 comprises 13 residues. CDR1 is SGHNT, CDR2 YYREEE, per germline (reference sequence). V was pared by 9 bases and J by 3 bases, with 9 bases of the junction left unmatched. The chain's CDR3 is CATFWTGDYEQYF. CDR3 sequence (DNA): TGTGCCACCTTTTGGACAGGAGACTACGAGCAGTACTTC.

This clonotype was found many times. CDR3 in DNA: TGCAGCGTTGAAGCCCAGGGTGAGCAGTACTTC. Its protein is CSVEAQGEQYF. V is TRBV29-1 and J is TRBJ2-7, with a weak D call TRBD1 (5 bases). V lost 1 base to trimming and J lost 7 bases, with 8 bases between them. The CDR3 runs 11 residues. Germline assignment: CDR1 SQVTM and CDR2 ANQGSEA.

This clonotype was recorded many times. This rearrangement joins TRBV24-1 to TRBJ2-1; D is ambiguous. The V gene lost 3 bases and the J gene lost 12 bases, with 8 bases spanning the gap. The length of the CDR3 is 11 residues. The germline V gene encodes CDR1 KGHDR and CDR2 SFDVKD. CDR3 protein: CATSDPKGQFF. CDR3 DNA sequence: TGTGCCACCAGTGATCCCAAAGGGCAGTTCTTC.

The chain carries TRBV20-1 and TRBJ1-1, with D hard to call. Germline V gene lookup returns CDR1 DFQATT and CDR2 SNEGSKA (reference sequence). CDR3 length equals 14 residues. The germline V and J ends were trimmed by 0 bases and 0 bases, with 8 bases remaining between them. The CDR3 spells CSARDNALNTEAFF. CDR3 nucleotide sequence: TGCAGTGCTAGAGATAACGCTTTGAACACTGAAGCTTTCTTT.

The CDR3 DNA reads as TGTGCCAGCAGTTCCGCAGGGGACCAAGAGACCCAGTACTTC. The encoded protein is CASSSAGDQETQYF. The chain carries TRBV6-5 and TRBJ2-5, with D tentatively TRBD1 (6 bases). This CDR3 comprises 14 residues. Looked up from germline, CDR1 is MNHEY and CDR2 is SVGAGI. Trimming pared 4 bases from V and 0 bases from J, leaving 9 bases between.

The chain combines TRBV5-5 with TRBJ1-2, with no clear D. V lost 0 bases to trimming and J lost 10 bases, with 4 bases between them. This CDR3 has 10 residues. Germline assignment: CDR1 SGHKS and CDR2 YYEKEE (reference sequence). The CDR3 spells CASSLDNYTF. Here the CDR3 DNA reads TGTGCCAGCAGCTTGGATAACTACACCTTC.

The chain links TRBV5-1 to TRBJ2-7, with a possible D match to TRBD2 (5 bases). The CDR3 has 15 residues. V lost 1 base, J lost 0 bases, and 11 bases lay in between. The germline CDR1 and CDR2 sequences are SGHRS and YFSETQ. The CDR3 DNA reads TGCGCCAGCAGCTTGACGGGGTTGGGCTCCTACGAGCAGTACTTC. This gives the protein CASSLTGLGSYEQYF.

This clonotype has more than one count but fewer than ten. This sequence joins TRBV4-3 and TRBJ2-3; the match to TRBD2 covers 14 bases. V was clipped by 3 bases and J by 2 bases; unmatched bases: 4. Germline V gives CDR1 LGHNA, CDR2 YSLEER. This CDR3 is 17 amino acids long. The CDR3 sequence is CASSQRLAGGYTDTQYF. In nucleotides, the CDR3 is TGCGCCAGCAGCCAGAGACTAGCGGGAGGGTACACAGATACGCAGTATTTT.

V gene TRBV2 combines with J gene TRBJ1-1; no clear D gene. Trimming removed 3 bases from V and 4 bases from J, with 12 bases in between. The CDR3 runs to 14 residues. Germline V CDR1 and CDR2: SNHLY, FYNNEI. For the CDR3, the DNA is TGTGCCAGCAGTGATTCCCATCGGGCCACTGAAGCTTTCTTT. Residues: CASSDSHRATEAFF.

This clonotype has only a few counts. The chain is built from TRBV24-1 and TRBJ2-4; no clear D gene. Trimming shortened V by 3 bases and J by 4 bases, and 9 bases separated the two germline ends. The germline CDR1 and CDR2 sequences are KGHDR and SFDVKD. CDR3 length: 14 residues. CDR3 region: CATSDPRQKNIQYF. The DNA of the CDR3 is TGTGCCACCAGTGATCCGCGGCAGAAAAACATTCAGTACTTC.

The chain recombines TRBV4-1 with TRBJ2-3; D unclear. The CDR3 length is 14 residues. CDR1 and CDR2 (germline): MGHRA, YSYEKL. V dropped 1 base and J dropped 4 bases, with 9 bases sitting between them. The CDR3 reads CASSQGPGSDTQYF. Written as DNA, the CDR3 is TGCGCCAGCAGCCAAGGGCCCGGGTCAGATACGCAGTATTTT.

V is TRBV5-6 and J is TRBJ2-7; TRBD1 aligns across 7 bases. CDR3 size: 14 residues. CDR1 is SGHDT and CDR2 is YYEEEE in the germline V gene. The V gene end was trimmed by 3 bases and the J gene end by 5 bases; junction bases not matched to a gene: 8. In DNA form, the CDR3 reads TGTGCCAGCAGCTGGGACCTAGGGGGCAACGAGCAGTACTTC. Translation gives CASSWDLGGNEQYF. Looking up the rest from reference TRBV5-6 and TRBJ2-7 gives the full variable domain: DAGVTQSPTHLIKTRGQQVTLRCSPKSGHDTVSWYQQALGQGPQFIFQYYEEEERQRGNFPDRFSGHQFPNYSSELNVNALLLGDSALYLCASSWDLGGNEQYFGPGTRLTVT.

This clonotype has only a few counts. V gene TRBV12-3 or TRBV12-4 combines with J gene TRBJ2-1, with 9 nucleotides matching TRBD1. The CDR3 runs 15 residues. J lost 8 bases, V lost 4 bases, and 9 bases had no gene match. CDR3 amino acids: CASSSGDRDIDEQFF. The CDR3 DNA follows: TGTGCCAGCAGTTCCGGGGACAGGGATATCGATGAGCAGTTCTTC.

CDR3: CSARALSFQYF. In DNA, the CDR3 is TGCAGTGCTAGAGCCTTGAGCTTTCAGTACTTC. This rearrangement joins TRBV20-1 to TRBJ2-4; D is ambiguous. Looked up from germline, CDR1 is DFQATT and CDR2 is SNEGSKA (reference sequence). Trimming removed 1 base from V and 11 bases from J, with 9 bases in between. The CDR3 runs 11 residues.

This clonotype was observed a few times. V gene TRBV2 combines with J gene TRBJ2-1; no definite D call. The CDR3 sequence is 15 residues long. Germline V CDR1 and CDR2: SNHLY, FYNNEI. V lost 3 bases, J lost 6 bases, and 15 bases lay in between. DNA for the CDR3: TGTGCCAGCAGTGACCCCCGTTCGCGGTCCAATGAGCAGTTCTTC. Translating it yields CASSDPRSRSNEQFF. The variable domain in full, with the rest retrieved from reference TRBV2 and TRBJ2-1, is EPEVTQTPSHQVTQMGQEVILRCVPISNHLYFYWYRQILGQKVEFLVSFYNNEISEKSEIFDDQFSVERPDGSNFTLKIRSTKLEDSAMYFCASSDPRSRSNEQFFGPGTRLTVL.